A selection of T cell receptor beta chains follows, all from one sample in a study of shared clonotypes between healthy human individuals. This table comes from immunoSEQ multiplex PCR, and its TCRdb copy is limited to in-frame clones, with some not included. Among 1.5 million to 1.9 million clones listed, nearly 99% were seen once. The specimen sequenced was naive CD4+ T cells sorted from blood. The receptor source for this set is a man aged 25 to 40 in good health. Each CDR3 is given with its conserved first and last residue. The D gene is left open where the match is weak. Some rows have no size entry. The others give once, few or many, or a class for an expanded clone.

cdr3_aa,cdr3_nt,v_call,clone_size,j_call,d_call
CASSPKVGGDTQYF,TGTGCCAGCAGCCCAAAGGTGGGAGGGGATACGCAGTATTTT,TRBV9,NA,TRBJ2-3,TRBD2
CASSLGRAGRLGEQYF,TGCGCCAGCAGCCTGGGCAGGGCAGGACGTCTGGGGGAGCAGTACTTC,TRBV10-1,once,TRBJ2-7,NA
CASSLTGLTNTGELFF,TGCGCCAGCAGCTTGACCGGCTTGACGAACACCGGGGAGCTGTTTTTT,TRBV5-1,NA,TRBJ2-2,NA
CASSQGPREPQHF,TGTGCCAGCAGCCAAGGCCCCCGAGAGCCCCAGCATTTT,TRBV4-2,once,TRBJ1-5,NA
CASSLGGLAGTGELFF,TGTGCCAGCAGCTTGGGGGGACTAGCGGGAACCGGGGAGCTGTTTTTT,TRBV5-5,NA,TRBJ2-2,TRBD2
CATRGAGLYEQYF,TGTGCCACCCGGGGAGCGGGACTATACGAGCAGTACTTC,TRBV27,NA,TRBJ2-7,TRBD2
CSVMTSLVDNTGELFF,TGCAGCGTCATGACTAGCCTAGTCGATAACACCGGGGAGCTGTTTTTT,TRBV29-1,NA,TRBJ2-2,TRBD2
CASSFDSSNQPQHF,TGTGCCAGCAGCTTCGACAGCAGCAATCAGCCCCAGCATTTT,TRBV7-9,NA,TRBJ1-5,NA
CASSRLLGEQYF,TGTGCCAGCAGCCGTCTTTTGGGCGAGCAGTACTTC,TRBV7-8,NA,TRBJ2-7,NA
CASSFGSISSYEQYF,TGTGCCAGCAGCTTTGGGTCGATCAGCTCCTACGAGCAGTACTTC,TRBV7-9,NA,TRBJ2-7,NA
CASSPEGTAYEKLFF,TGTGCCAGCTCACCGGAAGGGACTGCGTATGAAAAACTGTTTTTT,TRBV18,NA,TRBJ1-4,NA
CASGGTSGRAPLHEQYF,TGTGCCAGCGGTGGGACTAGCGGGAGGGCCCCACTCCACGAGCAGTACTTC,TRBV7-4,NA,TRBJ2-7,TRBD2
CASSSGRREAFF,TGTGCCAGCAGCTCCGGGAGGAGGGAAGCTTTCTTT,TRBV11-3,NA,TRBJ1-1,NA
CASSPGLAGVGYEQYF,TGTGCCAGCAGCCCAGGACTAGCGGGAGTAGGGTACGAGCAGTACTTC,TRBV9,NA,TRBJ2-7,TRBD2
CSRSRSLRKETQYF,TGCAGCAGGTCCCGATCTCTTAGGAAAGAGACCCAGTACTTC,TRBV29-1,NA,TRBJ2-5,NA
CASSKTLTAPNEQYF,TGCGCCAGCAGCAAGACCCTGACTGCCCCTAACGAGCAGTACTTC,TRBV5-1,NA,TRBJ2-7,NA
CASSVVVQGEQYF,TGTGCCAGCAGCGTAGTGGTTCAGGGGGAGCAGTACTTC,TRBV9,once,TRBJ2-7,NA
CASSESSRKNEQFF,TGCGCCAGCAGTGAGTCCTCTAGAAAAAATGAGCAGTTCTTC,TRBV10-1,once,TRBJ2-1,NA